This is a list of T cell receptor beta chains from one sample in a study of regulatory T cells in long-lasting Graves disease. TCRdb called the multiplex PCR reads again in MiXCR, with one record for every CDR3 protein. The sample holds about 220,000 distinct CDR3 sequences, about 19% seen once. These data were likewise used in another study, on T cells in Graves' hyperthyroidism and ophthalmopathy.

This specimen consisted of peripheral blood mononuclear cells (PBMCs), obtained at new diagnosis, from a patient treated with antithyroid drugs. These receptors all come from a woman in her twenties or thirties with Graves disease. Both conserved end residues are part of each CDR3. A D gene is named only where the DNA matches it firmly. Clone size is not always given. Where it is, it says once, few, many or a class for expanded clones.

TRBV7-3	.	.	TRBJ1-3	CASSLEGGPGNTIYF	TGTGCCAGCAGCTTAGAGGGTGGTCCTGGAAACACCATATATTTT
TRBV28	.	many	TRBJ1-2	CASITPGRTNYGYTF	TGTGCCAGCATAACACCGGGACGGACTAACTATGGCTACACCTTC
TRBV10-3	.	many	TRBJ2-7	CAISESIGSGYEQYF	TGTGCCATCAGTGAGTCGATCGGGTCCGGGTACGAGCAGTACTTC
TRBV2	TRBD2	many	TRBJ2-5	CASRTSGGARETQYF	TGTGCCAGCAGGACTAGCGGGGGGGCCCGAGAGACCCAGTACTTC
TRBV6-1	.	many	TRBJ1-2	CASSDGDRYTF	TGTGCCAGCAGTGATGGTGATCGCTACACCTTC
TRBV5-1	.	many	TRBJ1-1	CASSLGGVEYTEAFF	TGCGCCAGCAGCTTGGGAGGGGTGGAGTACACTGAAGCTTTCTTT
TRBV28	.	many	TRBJ2-6	CASSLVTSGANVLTF	TGTGCCAGCAGTTTAGTAACAAGTGGGGCCAACGTCCTGACTTTC
TRBV29-1	.	many	TRBJ2-3	CSAPRAGPTDTQYF	TGCAGCGCCCCGAGGGCTGGACCCACAGATACGCAGTATTTT
TRBV19	.	many	TRBJ2-6	CASNTVTSGANVLTF	TGTGCCAGCAATACAGTGACCTCTGGGGCCAACGTCCTGACTTTC
TRBV28	.	many	TRBJ2-1	CASLGQGTYNEQFF	TGTGCCAGTCTAGGCCAGGGCACCTACAATGAGCAGTTCTTC
TRBV7-6	.	many	TRBJ2-5	CAILGTEQETQYF	TGTGCCATCCTCGGGACGGAACAAGAGACCCAGTACTTC
TRBV6-2/TRBV6-3	.	.	TRBJ1-3	CASNPGRSGNTIYF	TGTGCCAGCAATCCCGGGCGCTCTGGAAACACCATATATTTT
TRBV30	.	.	TRBJ2-2	CAWNNGNTGELFF	TGTGCCTGGAACAACGGGAACACCGGGGAGCTGTTTTTT
TRBV20-1	.	many	TRBJ2-1	CSADNGEAYNEQFF	TGCAGTGCTGACAACGGGGAGGCCTACAATGAGCAGTTCTTC
TRBV30	.	.	TRBJ1-2	CAWSVPLEAGYTF	TGTGCCTGGAGTGTACCCCTGGAGGCAGGCTACACCTTC
TRBV3-1	TRBD1	many	TRBJ2-5	CASSQGFTGELETQYF	TGTGCCAGCAGCCAAGGGTTCACAGGGGAACTAGAGACCCAGTACTTC
TRBV7-9	.	many	TRBJ2-1	CASSSEASYNEQFF	TGTGCCAGCTCAAGTGAGGCCTCCTACAATGAGCAGTTCTTC
TRBV11-3	TRBD2	.	TRBJ2-3	CASSPGTILDTQYF	TGTGCCAGCAGCCCCGGGACTATTCTGGATACGCAGTATTTT
TRBV14	TRBD1	many	TRBJ1-5	CARLQGRNQPQHF	TGTGCCAGGTTACAGGGGCGAAATCAGCCCCAGCATTTT
TRBV10-1	.	few	TRBJ1-6	CASSENDSPLHF	TGCGCCAGCAGTGAGAATGATTCACCCCTCCACTTT
TRBV30	TRBD1	.	TRBJ1-4	CAGTVATSEKLFF	TGTGCCGGGACAGTAGCAACTAGTGAAAAACTGTTTTTT
TRBV18	.	many	TRBJ1-1	CASSPGRRMNTEAFF	TGTGCCAGCTCACCGGGACGGAGAATGAACACTGAAGCTTTCTTT
TRBV6-5	TRBD1	.	TRBJ1-5	CASSHSTTGWGSNRPQHF	TGTGCCAGCAGTCACTCTACGACAGGGTGGGGTAGCAATCGGCCCCAGCATTTT
TRBV12-3/TRBV12-4	.	many	TRBJ2-1	CASSLKSSYNEQFF	TGTGCCAGCAGTTTAAAGAGCTCCTACAATGAGCAGTTCTTC
TRBV12-3/TRBV12-4	TRBD1	many	TRBJ1-2	CASKKGQGAGGYTF	TGTGCCAGCAAAAAGGGACAGGGGGCAGGAGGCTACACCTTC
TRBV19	.	many	TRBJ1-4	CASSIDGGREKLFF	TGTGCCAGTAGTATAGACGGGGGGAGAGAAAAACTGTTTTTT
TRBV6-5	.	many	TRBJ1-6	CASSWQGTPPLHF	TGTGCCAGCAGTTGGCAGGGCACCCCACCCCTCCACTTT
TRBV6-1	.	many	TRBJ1-2	CASSDGGAVYGYTF	TGTGCCAGCAGCGACGGTGGGGCAGTCTATGGCTACACCTTC
TRBV10-3	.	many	TRBJ2-3	CAISPTNTLFSTDTQYF	TGTGCCATCAGCCCGACCAATACACTCTTTAGCACAGATACGCAGTATTTT
TRBV4-1	.	few	TRBJ1-5	CASSSGARGSNQPQHF	TGCGCCAGCAGCTCGGGGGCCCGAGGATCCAATCAGCCCCAGCATTTT
TRBV19	.	many	TRBJ1-4	CASTAYPAALGATNEKLFF	TGTGCCAGTACCGCCTACCCCGCTGCGTTGGGCGCAACTAATGAAAAACTGTTTTTT
TRBV27	.	many	TRBJ1-2	CASSPWTDYGYTF	TGTGCCAGCAGTCCGTGGACAGACTATGGCTACACCTTC
TRBV7-9	.	many	TRBJ2-1	CASSLVGGNEQFF	TGTGCCAGCAGCTTAGTTGGAGGGAATGAGCAGTTCTTC
TRBV12-3/TRBV12-4	TRBD2	.	TRBJ2-7	CASSGLAGAGSYEQYF	TGTGCCAGCAGTGGACTAGCGGGGGCCGGTTCCTACGAGCAGTACTTC
TRBV29-1	.	many	TRBJ2-7	CSVLTDYEQYF	TGCAGCGTGTTGACGGACTACGAGCAGTACTTC
TRBV30	TRBD1	many	TRBJ2-5	CAWNLNRGGQTQYF	TGTGCCTGGAACCTGAACAGGGGCGGACAGACCCAGTACTTC
TRBV27	.	many	TRBJ2-2	CASSLRWGVGRANTGELFF	TGTGCCAGCAGTTTAAGATGGGGAGTGGGACGGGCGAACACCGGGGAGCTGTTTTTT
TRBV2	TRBD2	many	TRBJ2-1	CASSVAGGPNEQFF	TGTGCCAGCAGTGTTGCGGGAGGGCCCAATGAGCAGTTCTTC
TRBV19	.	many	TRBJ1-1	CASSIFGARTEAFF	TGTGCCAGTAGTATATTTGGGGCGAGAACTGAAGCTTTCTTT
TRBV29-1	.	few	TRBJ2-3	CSASTSDTQYF	TGCAGCGCCTCCACGTCCGATACGCAGTATTTT
TRBV28	TRBD2	many	TRBJ2-2	CASSSLSGNPSGELFF	TGTGCCAGCAGTTCCCTTAGCGGGAATCCCTCCGGGGAGCTGTTTTTT
TRBV15	.	many	TRBJ1-4	CATSVVFSSGTWAEKLFF	TGTGCCACCAGTGTTGTGTTTAGTTCGGGGACATGGGCGGAAAAACTGTTTTTT
TRBV4-2	.	many	TRBJ2-7	CASSQVWDWNSYEQYF	TGTGCCAGCAGCCAAGTTTGGGACTGGAACTCCTACGAGCAGTACTTC
TRBV5-4	.	few	TRBJ2-3	CASSLSGVTDTQYF	TGTGCCAGCAGCTTGTCAGGGGTGACAGATACGCAGTATTTT
TRBV5-1	TRBD1	.	TRBJ1-5	CASSPGTGGASGNQPQHF	TGTGCCAGCAGCCCCGGGACAGGGGGCGCTTCGGGCAATCAGCCCCAGCATTTT
TRBV10-3	TRBD1	.	TRBJ2-5	CAISESGTAKETQYF	TGTGCCATCAGTGAGTCGGGGACAGCCAAAGAGACCCAGTACTTC
TRBV7-8	.	once	TRBJ2-7	CASSLAETSYEQYF	TGTGCCAGCAGCTTGGCCGAGACTAGCTACGAGCAGTACTTC
TRBV11-1	TRBD1	many	TRBJ1-6	CASSPTGGASGPLHF	TGTGCCAGCAGCCCCACAGGGGGCGCATCTGGACCCCTCCACTTT
TRBV10-3	TRBD1	.	TRBJ1-5	CAISESRGQGSNQPQHF	TGTGCCATCAGTGAGTCTAGGGGACAGGGGTCCAATCAGCCCCAGCATTTT
TRBV3-1	TRBD2	many	TRBJ2-3	CASSQFGGAEDTQYF	TGTGCCAGCAGCCAGTTCGGGGGGGCAGAAGATACGCAGTATTTT
TRBV30	.	many	TRBJ1-2	CAWTSHPSSVRVWGYTF	TGTGCCTGGACTTCCCACCCTTCCTCGGTCCGGGTATGGGGCTACACCTTC
TRBV5-5	.	many	TRBJ1-1	CASSWGVQPEEAFF	TGTGCCAGCAGCTGGGGGGTCCAGCCGGAAGAAGCTTTCTTT
TRBV6-1	.	.	TRBJ1-2	CASSETLQTDYTF	TGTGCCAGCAGTGAAACTCTCCAAACGGACTACACCTTC
TRBV12-3/TRBV12-4	.	once	TRBJ1-5	CASGGHGNQPQHF	TGTGCCAGCGGGGGGCATGGCAATCAGCCCCAGCATTTT
TRBV11-2	.	few	TRBJ2-7	CANSSRGQGTNEQYF	TGTGCCAACAGCTCCCGGGGGCAGGGGACGAACGAGCAGTACTTC
TRBV4-1	.	.	TRBJ2-1	CASSQGRGDRNEQFF	TGCGCCAGCAGCCAAGGTAGGGGGGACCGGAATGAGCAGTTCTTC
TRBV2	TRBD2	many	TRBJ2-3	CASTRFGTSGPTDTQYF	TGTGCCAGCACCCGATTTGGGACTAGCGGACCCACAGATACGCAGTATTTT